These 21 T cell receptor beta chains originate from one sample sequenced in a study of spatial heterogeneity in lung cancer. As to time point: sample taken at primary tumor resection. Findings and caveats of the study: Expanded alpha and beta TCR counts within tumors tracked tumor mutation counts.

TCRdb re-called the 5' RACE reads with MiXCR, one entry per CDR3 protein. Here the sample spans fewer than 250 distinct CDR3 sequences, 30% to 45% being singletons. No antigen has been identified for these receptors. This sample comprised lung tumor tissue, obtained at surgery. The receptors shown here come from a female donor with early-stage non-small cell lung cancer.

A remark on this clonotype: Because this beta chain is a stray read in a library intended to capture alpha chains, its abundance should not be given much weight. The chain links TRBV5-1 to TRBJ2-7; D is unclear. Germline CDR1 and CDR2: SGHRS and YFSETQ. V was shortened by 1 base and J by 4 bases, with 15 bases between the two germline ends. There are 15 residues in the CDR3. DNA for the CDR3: TGCGCCAGCAGCTTGAACAGTGGGTCTTGGTACGAGCAGTACTTC. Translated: CASSLNSGSWYEQYF.

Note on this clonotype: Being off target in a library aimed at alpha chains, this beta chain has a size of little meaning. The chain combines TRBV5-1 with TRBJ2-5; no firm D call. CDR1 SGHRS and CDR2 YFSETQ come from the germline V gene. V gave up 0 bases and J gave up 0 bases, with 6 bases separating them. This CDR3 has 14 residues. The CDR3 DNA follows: TGCGCCAGCAGCTTGGGTGGACACCAAGAGACCCAGTACTTC. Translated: CASSLGGHQETQYF.

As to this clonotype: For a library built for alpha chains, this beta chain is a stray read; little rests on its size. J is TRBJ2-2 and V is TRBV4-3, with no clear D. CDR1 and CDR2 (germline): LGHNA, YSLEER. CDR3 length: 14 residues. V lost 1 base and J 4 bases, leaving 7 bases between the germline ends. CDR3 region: CASSQVGGTGELFF. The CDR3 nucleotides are TGCGCCAGCAGCCAAGTAGGCGGCACCGGGGAGCTGTTTTTT.

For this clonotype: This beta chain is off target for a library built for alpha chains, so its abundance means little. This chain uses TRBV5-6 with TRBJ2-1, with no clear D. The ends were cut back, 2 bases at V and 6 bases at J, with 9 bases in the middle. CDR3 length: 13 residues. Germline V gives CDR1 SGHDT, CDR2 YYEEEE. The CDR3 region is CASSFPRGNEQFF. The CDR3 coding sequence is TGTGCCAGCAGCTTCCCTCGCGGCAATGAGCAGTTCTTC.

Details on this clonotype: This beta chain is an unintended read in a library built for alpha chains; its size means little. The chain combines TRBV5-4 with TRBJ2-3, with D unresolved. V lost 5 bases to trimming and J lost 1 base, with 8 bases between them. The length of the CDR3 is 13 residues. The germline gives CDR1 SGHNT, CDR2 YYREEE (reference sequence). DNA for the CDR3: TGTGCCAGCAGGAGGTCAGGCACAGATACGCAGTATTTT. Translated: CASRRSGTDTQYF.

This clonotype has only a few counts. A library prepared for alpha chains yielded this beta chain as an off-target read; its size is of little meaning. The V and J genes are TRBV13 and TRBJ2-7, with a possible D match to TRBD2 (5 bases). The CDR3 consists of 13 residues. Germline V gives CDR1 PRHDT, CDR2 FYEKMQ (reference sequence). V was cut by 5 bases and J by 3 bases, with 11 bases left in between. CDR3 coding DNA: TGTGCCAGCAGCGCCGGCAGCGGCTACGAGCAGTACTTC. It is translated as CASSAGSGYEQYF.

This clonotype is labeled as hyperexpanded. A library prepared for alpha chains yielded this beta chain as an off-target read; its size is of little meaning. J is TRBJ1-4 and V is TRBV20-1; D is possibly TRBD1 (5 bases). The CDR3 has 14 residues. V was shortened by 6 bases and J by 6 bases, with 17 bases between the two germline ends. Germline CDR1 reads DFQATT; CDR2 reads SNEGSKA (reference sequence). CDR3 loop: CSAQRSLGDEKLFF. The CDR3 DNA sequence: TGCAGTGCCCAACGATCCCTAGGGGATGAAAAACTGTTTTTT.

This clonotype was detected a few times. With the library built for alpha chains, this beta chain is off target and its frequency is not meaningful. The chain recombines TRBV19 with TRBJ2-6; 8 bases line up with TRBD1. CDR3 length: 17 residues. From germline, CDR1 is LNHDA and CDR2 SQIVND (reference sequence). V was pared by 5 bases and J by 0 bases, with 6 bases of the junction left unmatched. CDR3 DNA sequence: TGTGCCAGTAGTGACAGGGGAACGAGCTCTGGGGCCAACGTCCTGACTTTC. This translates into CASSDRGTSSGANVLTF.

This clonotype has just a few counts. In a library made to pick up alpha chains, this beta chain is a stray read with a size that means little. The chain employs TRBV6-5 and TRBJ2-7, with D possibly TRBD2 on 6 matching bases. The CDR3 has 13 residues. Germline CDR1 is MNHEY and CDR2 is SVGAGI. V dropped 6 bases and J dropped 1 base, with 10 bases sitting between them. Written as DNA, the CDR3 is TGTGCCAGCAGGCTACGGGAGTCCTACGAGCAGTACTTC. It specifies CASRLRESYEQYF.

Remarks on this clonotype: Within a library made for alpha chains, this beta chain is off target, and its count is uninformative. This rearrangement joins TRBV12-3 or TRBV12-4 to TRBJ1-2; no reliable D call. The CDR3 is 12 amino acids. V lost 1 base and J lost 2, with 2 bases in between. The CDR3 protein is CASSLDNYGYTF. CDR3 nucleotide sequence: TGTGCCAGCAGTTTAGACAACTATGGCTACACCTTC.

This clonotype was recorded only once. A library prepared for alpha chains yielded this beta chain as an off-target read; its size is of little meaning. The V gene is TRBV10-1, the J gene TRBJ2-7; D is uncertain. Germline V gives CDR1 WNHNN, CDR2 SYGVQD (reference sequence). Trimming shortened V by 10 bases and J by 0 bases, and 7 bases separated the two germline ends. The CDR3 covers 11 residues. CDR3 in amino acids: CANALSYEQYF. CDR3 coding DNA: TGCGCCAACGCCCTCTCCTACGAGCAGTACTTC.

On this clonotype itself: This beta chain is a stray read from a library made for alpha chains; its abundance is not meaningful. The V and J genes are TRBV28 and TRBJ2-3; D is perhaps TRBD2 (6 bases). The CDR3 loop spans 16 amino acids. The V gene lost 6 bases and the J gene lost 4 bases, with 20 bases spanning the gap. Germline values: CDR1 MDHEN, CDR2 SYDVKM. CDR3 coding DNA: TGTGCCAGCAGATGGGGGACTTTAACTCACGCAGATACGCAGTATTTT. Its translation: CASRWGTLTHADTQYF. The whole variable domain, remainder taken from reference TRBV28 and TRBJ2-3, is DVKVTQSSRYLVKRTGEKVFLECVQDMDHENMFWYRQDPGLGLRLIYFSYDVKMKEKGDIPEGYSVSREKKERFSLILESASTNQTSMYLCASRWGTLTHADTQYFGPGTRLTVL.

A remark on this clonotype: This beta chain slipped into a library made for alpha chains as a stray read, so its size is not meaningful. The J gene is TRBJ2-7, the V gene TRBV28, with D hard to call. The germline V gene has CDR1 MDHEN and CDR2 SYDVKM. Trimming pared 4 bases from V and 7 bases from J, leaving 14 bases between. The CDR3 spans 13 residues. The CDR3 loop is CASSSPATEEQYF. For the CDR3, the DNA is TGTGCCAGCAGTTCCCCAGCGACGGAGGAGCAGTACTTC.

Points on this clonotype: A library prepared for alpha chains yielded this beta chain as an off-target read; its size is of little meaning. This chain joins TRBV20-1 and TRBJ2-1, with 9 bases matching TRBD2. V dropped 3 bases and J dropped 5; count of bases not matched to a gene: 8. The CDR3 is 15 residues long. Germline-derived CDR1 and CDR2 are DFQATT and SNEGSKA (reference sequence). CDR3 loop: CSARDLAGSHNEQFF. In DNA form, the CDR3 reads TGCAGTGCTAGGGATCTAGCGGGGTCCCACAATGAGCAGTTCTTC.

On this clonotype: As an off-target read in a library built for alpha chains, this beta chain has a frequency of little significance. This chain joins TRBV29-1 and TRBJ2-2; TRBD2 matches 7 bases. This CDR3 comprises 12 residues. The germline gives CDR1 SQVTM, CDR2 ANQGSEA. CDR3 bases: TGCAGTTGGCGGGGGACCACCGGGGAGCTGTTTTTT. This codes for CSWRGTTGELFF.

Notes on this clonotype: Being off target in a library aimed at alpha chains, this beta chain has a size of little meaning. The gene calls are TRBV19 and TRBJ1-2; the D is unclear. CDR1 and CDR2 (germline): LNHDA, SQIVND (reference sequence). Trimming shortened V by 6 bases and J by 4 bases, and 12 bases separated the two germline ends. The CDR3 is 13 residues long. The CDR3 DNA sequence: TGTGCCAGTAGCTCCGGGGAAGTCTATGGCTACACCTTC. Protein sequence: CASSSGEVYGYTF. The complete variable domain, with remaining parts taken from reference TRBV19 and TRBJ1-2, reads DGGITQSPKYLFRKEGQNVTLSCEQNLNHDAMYWYRQDPGQGLRLIYYSQIVNDFQKGDIAEGYSVSREKKESFPLTVTSAQKNPTAFYLCASSSGEVYGYTFGSGTRLTVV.

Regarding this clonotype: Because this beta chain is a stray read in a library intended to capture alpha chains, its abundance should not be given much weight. In DNA, the CDR3 is TGCAGCGTTGGACTAGCGAGCACAGATACGCAGTATTTT. Translation gives CSVGLASTDTQYF. The chain links TRBV29-1 to TRBJ2-3; 8 bases are shared with TRBD2. Germline V lookup: CDR1 SQVTM, CDR2 ANQGSEA. V gave up 4 bases and J gave up 0 bases; unmatched junction bases: 0. The CDR3 has 13 residues.

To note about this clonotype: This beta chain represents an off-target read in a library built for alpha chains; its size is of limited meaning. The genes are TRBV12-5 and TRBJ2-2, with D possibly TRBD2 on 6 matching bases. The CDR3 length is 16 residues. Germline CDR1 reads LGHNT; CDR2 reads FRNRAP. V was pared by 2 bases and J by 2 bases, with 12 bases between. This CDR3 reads CASGLSLAQNTGELFF. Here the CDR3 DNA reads TGTGCTAGTGGTTTGTCGCTAGCGCAAAACACCGGGGAGCTGTTTTTT.

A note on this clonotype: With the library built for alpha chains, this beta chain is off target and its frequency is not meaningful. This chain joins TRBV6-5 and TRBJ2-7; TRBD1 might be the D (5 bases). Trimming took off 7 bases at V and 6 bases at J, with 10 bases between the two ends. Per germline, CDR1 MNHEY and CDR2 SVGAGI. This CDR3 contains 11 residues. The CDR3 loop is CASTQGSEQYF. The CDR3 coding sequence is TGTGCCAGCACCCAGGGATCCGAGCAGTACTTC.

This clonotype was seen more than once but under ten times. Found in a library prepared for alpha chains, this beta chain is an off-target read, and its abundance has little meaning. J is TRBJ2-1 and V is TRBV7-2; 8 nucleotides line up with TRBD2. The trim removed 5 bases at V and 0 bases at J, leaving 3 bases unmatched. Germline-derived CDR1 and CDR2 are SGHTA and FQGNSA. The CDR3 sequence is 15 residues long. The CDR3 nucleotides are TGTGCCAGCAGCCCCGGGGGGGGCTCCTACAATGAGCAGTTCTTC. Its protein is CASSPGGGSYNEQFF. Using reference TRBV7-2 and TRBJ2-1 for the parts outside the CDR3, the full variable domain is GAGVSQSPSNKVTEKGKDVELRCDPISGHTALYWYRQSLGQGLEFLIYFQGNSAPDKSGLPSDRFSAERTGGSVSTLTIQRTQQEDSAVYLCASSPGGGSYNEQFFGPGTRLTVL.

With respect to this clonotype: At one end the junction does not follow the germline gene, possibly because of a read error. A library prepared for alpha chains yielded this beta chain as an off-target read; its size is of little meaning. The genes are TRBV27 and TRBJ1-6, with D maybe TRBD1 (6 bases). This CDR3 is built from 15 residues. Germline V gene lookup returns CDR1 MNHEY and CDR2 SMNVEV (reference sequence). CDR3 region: CAGRIGGAANSPLHF. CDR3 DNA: TGTGCCGGCAGAATAGGGGGGGCCGCTAATTCACCCCTCCACTTT.